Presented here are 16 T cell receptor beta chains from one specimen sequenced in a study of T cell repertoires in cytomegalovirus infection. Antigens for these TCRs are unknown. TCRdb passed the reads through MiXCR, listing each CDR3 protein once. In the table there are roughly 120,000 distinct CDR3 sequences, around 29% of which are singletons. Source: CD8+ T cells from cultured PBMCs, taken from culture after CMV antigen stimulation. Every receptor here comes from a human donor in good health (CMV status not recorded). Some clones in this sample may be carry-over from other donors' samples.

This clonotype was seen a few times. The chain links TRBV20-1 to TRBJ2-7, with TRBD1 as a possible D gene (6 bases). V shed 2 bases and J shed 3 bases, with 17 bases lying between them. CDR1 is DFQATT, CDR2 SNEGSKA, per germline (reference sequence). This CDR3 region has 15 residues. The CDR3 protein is CSARPLGAGNYEQYF. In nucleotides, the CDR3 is TGCAGTGCTAGACCGTTGGGGGCAGGAAACTACGAGCAGTACTTC.

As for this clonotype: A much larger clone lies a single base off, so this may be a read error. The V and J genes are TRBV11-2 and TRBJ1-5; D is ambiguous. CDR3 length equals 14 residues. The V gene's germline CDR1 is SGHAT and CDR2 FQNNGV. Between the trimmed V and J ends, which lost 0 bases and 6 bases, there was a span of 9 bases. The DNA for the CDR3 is TGTGCCAGCAGCTTAGACAGGTGGAGTCAGCCCCAGCATTTT. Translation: CASSLDRWSQPQHF.

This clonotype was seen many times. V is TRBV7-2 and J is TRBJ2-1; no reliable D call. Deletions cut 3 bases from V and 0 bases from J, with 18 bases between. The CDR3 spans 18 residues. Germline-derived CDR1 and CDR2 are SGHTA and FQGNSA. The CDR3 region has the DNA TGTGCCAGCAGCTTCCCCCACACTGGGATTAGCTCCTACAATGAGCAGTTCTTC. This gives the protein CASSFPHTGISSYNEQFF.

For the CDR3, the DNA is TGCAGCGTTGAAGAAGGAAGGGGGTACCAAGAGACCCAGTACTTC. Amino acids: CSVEEGRGYQETQYF. This chain connects TRBV29-1 to TRBJ2-5; a possible D gene is TRBD1 (6 bases). The CDR3 is made up of 15 amino acids. Germline V CDR1 and CDR2: SQVTM, ANQGSEA. V lost 0 bases to trimming and J lost 0 bases, with 11 bases between them.

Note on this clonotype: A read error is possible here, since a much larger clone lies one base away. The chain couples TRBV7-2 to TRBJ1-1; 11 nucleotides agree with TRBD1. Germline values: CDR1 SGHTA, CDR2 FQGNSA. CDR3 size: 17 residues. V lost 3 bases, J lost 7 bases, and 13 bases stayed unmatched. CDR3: CASSFPRTGGASDEAFF. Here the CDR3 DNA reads TGTGCCAGCAGCTTCCCCAGGACAGGGGGCGCGAGTGATGAAGCTTTCTTT.

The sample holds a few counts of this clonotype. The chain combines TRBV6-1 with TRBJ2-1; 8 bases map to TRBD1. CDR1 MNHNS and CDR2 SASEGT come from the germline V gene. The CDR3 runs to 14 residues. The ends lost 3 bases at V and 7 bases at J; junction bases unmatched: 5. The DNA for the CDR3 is TGTGCCAGCAGTGACCAACGACAGGGGAATGAGCAGTTCTTC. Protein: CASSDQRQGNEQFF.

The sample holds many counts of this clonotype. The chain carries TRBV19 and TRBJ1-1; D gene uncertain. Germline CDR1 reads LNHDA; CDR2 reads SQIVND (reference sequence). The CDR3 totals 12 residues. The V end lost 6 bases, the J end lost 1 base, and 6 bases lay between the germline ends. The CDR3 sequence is CASSFGNTEAFF. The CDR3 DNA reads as TGTGCCAGTAGCTTCGGGAACACTGAAGCTTTCTTT.

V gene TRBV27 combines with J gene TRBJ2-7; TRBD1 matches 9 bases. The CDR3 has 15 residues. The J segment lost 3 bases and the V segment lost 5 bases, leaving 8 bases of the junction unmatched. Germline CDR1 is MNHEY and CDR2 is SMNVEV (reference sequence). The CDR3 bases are TGTGCCAGCAGTCGCTGGACAGGGGAGAACTACGAGCAGTACTTC. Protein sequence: CASSRWTGENYEQYF.

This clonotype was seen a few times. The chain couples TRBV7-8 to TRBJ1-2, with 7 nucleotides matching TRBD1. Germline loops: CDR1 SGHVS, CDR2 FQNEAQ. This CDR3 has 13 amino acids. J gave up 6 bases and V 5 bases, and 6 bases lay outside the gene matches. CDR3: CASSLGQRDGYTF. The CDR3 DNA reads TGTGCCAGCAGCCTGGGACAGCGAGATGGCTACACCTTC.

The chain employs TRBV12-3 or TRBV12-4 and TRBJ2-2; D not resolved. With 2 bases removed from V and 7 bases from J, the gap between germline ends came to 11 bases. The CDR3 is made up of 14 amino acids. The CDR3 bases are TGTGCCAGCAGTTTACCTGACTCCCTCGGGGAGCTGTTTTTT. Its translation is CASSLPDSLGELFF.

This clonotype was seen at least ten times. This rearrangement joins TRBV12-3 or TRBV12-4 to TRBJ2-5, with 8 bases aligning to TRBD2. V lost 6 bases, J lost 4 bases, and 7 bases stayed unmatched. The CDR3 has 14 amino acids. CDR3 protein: CASRDSGAPETQYF. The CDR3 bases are TGTGCCAGCAGGGATAGCGGGGCCCCAGAGACCCAGTACTTC.

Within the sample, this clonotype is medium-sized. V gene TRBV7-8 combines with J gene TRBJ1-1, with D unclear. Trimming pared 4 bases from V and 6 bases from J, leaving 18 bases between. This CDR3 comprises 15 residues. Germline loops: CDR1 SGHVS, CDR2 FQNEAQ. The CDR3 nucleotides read TGTGCCAGCAGCTCCTCGGGCTCCCTGAATTCTGAAGCTTTCTTT. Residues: CASSSSGSLNSEAFF.

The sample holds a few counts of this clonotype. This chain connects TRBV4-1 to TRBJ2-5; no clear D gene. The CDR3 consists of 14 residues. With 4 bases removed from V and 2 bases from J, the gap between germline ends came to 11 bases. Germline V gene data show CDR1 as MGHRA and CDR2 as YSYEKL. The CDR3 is CASSPSVVQETQYF. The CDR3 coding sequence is TGCGCCAGCAGCCCGTCCGTCGTTCAAGAGACCCAGTACTTC.

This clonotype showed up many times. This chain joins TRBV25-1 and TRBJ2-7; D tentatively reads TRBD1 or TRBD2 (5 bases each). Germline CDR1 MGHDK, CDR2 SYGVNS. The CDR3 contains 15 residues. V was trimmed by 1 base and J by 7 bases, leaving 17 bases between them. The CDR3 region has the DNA TGTGCCAGCAGTGAATGGGGGTCGGCTGCAGAAGAGCAGTACTTC. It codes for CASSEWGSAAEEQYF.

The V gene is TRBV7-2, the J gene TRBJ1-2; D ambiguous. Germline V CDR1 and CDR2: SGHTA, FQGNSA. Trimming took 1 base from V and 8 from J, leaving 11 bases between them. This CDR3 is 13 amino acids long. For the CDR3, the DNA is TGTGCCAGCAGCTTAGGTCCCTCCGGGGGCTACACCTTC. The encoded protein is CASSLGPSGGYTF.

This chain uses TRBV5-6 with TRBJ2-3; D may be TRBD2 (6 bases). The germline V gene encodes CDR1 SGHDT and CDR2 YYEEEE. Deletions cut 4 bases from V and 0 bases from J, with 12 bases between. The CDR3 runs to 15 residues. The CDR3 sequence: CASSPPGTSTDTQYF. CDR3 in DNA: TGTGCCAGCAGCCCTCCTGGGACTAGCACAGATACGCAGTATTTT. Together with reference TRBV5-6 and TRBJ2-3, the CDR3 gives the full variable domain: DAGVTQSPTHLIKTRGQQVTLRCSPKSGHDTVSWYQQALGQGPQFIFQYYEEEERQRGNFPDRFSGHQFPNYSSELNVNALLLGDSALYLCASSPPGTSTDTQYFGPGTRLTVL.